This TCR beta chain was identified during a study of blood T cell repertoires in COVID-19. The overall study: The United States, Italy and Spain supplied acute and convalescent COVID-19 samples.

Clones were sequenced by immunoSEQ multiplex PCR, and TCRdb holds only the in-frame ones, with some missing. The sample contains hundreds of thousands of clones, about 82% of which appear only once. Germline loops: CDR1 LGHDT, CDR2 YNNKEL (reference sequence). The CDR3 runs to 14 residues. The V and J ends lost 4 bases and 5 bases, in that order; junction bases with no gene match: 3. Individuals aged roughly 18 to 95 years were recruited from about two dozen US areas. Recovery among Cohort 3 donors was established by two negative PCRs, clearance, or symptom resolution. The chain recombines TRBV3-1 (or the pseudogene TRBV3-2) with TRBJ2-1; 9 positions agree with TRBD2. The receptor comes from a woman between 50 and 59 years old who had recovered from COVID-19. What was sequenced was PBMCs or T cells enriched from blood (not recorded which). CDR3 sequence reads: CASSPLAGNNEQFF. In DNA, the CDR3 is TGTGCCAGCAGCCCCCTAGCGGGGAACAATGAGCAGTTCTTC.